This T cell receptor beta chain was obtained from a study of T-cell reconstitution after alpha-beta-depleted transplantation in children. Researchers prepared the TCRbeta library using unique molecular identifiers, the study reports. TCRdb processed the PCR reads anew with MiXCR; each CDR3 protein has one entry. There are more than 400,000 distinct CDR3 sequences in the sample; around 10% occur only once, and roughly 15% lies in the top ten. Study-level points and caveats: Several patients had high TCRbeta diversity at day 60; it came from surviving recipient T cells and thymic progenitors. The study reportedly traced alpha-beta T cells about two months after transplant to several hundred expanded graft clones. Hyperexpanded clones declined; after one year, newly produced T cells mostly supplied diversity.

On this clonotype itself: Its antigen is unknown.

The CDR3 has 15 residues. Trimming took off 1 base at V and 6 bases at J, with 13 bases between the two ends. The germline CDR1 and CDR2 sequences are LGHDT and YNNKEL (reference sequence). The clonotype was recovered from a female patient younger than 10 who had a stem cell transplant for aplastic anemia, so the T cells may come from the graft donor. The sample in question was PBMCs, mostly from graft donor cells, obtained 180 days after TCRalphabeta/CD19-depleted stem cell transplant. The chain uses TRBV3-1 and TRBJ2-1; perhaps TRBD2 as D (6 bases). Written as DNA, the CDR3 is TGTGCCAGCAGCCAAGCGGTTCTAGCGCCCAATGAGCAGTTCTTC. Its protein product is CASSQAVLAPNEQFF.